Reported below is one T cell receptor (beta chain). This sample was included in a study of control samples from healthy donors and cancer patients. Only in-frame clones appear in the TCRdb table, and some are missing; sequencing was by immunoSEQ multiplex PCR. Of 45,000 or so clones in the sample, roughly 86% were seen once. The clonotype originates from a woman aged 55-69 years with lung cancer. Source material: PBMCs.

CDR3 loop: CASSNPGPSTDTQYF. The CDR3, as DNA: TGCGCCAGCAGCAATCCGGGACCTAGCACAGATACGCAGTATTTT. The chain is built from TRBV4-1 and TRBJ2-3; D is tentatively TRBD1 or TRBD2 (5 bases each). V was shortened by 5 bases and J by 0 bases, with 12 bases between the two germline ends. The CDR3 extends over 15 amino acids. CDR1 and CDR2 from the germline V gene are MGHRA and YSYEKL.